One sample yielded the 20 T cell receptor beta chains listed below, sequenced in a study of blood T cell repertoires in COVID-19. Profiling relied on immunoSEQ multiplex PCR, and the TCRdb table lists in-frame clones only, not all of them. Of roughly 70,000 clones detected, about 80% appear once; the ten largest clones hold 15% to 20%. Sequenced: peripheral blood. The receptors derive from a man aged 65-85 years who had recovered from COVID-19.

Here the CDR3 DNA reads TGCGCCAGCAGTGAGTCGATCTCGAGCTCCTACAATGAGCAGTTCTTC. It yields the protein CASSESISSSYNEQFF. The chain is built from TRBV10-1 and TRBJ2-1; D is undetermined. The CDR3 loop spans 16 amino acids. V lost 0 bases and J 0 bases, leaving 9 bases between the germline ends. Germline V gene lookup returns CDR1 WNHNN and CDR2 SYGVQD (reference sequence).

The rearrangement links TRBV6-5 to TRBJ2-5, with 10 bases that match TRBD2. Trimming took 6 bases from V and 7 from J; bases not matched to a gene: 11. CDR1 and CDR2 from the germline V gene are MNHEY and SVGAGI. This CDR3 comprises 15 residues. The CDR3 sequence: CASRILAGDVGTQYF. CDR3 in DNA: TGTGCCAGCAGGATCCTAGCGGGGGATGTTGGGACCCAGTACTTC.

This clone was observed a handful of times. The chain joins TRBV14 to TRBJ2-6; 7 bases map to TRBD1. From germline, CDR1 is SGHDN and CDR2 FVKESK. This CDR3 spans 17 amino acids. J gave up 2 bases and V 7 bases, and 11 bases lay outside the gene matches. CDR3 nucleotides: TGTGCCAGCACCCCCCACAGGGGTGGAACTGGGGCCAACGTCCTGACTTTC. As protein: CASTPHRGGTGANVLTF.

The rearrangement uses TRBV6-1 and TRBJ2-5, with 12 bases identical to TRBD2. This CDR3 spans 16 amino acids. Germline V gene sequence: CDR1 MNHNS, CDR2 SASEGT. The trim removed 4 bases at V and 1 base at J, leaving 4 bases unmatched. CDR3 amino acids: CASSVLAGGSQETQYF. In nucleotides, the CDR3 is TGTGCCAGCAGTGTACTAGCGGGGGGATCCCAAGAGACCCAGTACTTC.

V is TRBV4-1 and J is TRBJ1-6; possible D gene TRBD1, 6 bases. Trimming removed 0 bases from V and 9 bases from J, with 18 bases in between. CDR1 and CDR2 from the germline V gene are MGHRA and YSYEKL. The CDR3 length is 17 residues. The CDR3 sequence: CASSQEVLTGGSSPLHF. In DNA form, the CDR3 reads TGCGCCAGCAGCCAAGAGGTCCTGACAGGTGGGAGTTCACCCCTCCACTTT.

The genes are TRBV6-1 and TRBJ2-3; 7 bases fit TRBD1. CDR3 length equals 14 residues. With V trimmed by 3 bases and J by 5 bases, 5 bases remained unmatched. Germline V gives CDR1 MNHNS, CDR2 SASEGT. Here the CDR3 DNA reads TGTGCCAGCAGTGATAGGGGGCTGGAAGATACGCAGTATTTT. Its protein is CASSDRGLEDTQYF.

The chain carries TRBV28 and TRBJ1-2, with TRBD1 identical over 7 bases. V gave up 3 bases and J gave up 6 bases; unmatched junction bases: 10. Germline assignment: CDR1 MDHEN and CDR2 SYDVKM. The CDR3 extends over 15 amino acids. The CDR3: CASSFFRTGGDGYTF. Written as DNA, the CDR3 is TGTGCCAGCAGTTTTTTCCGGACAGGAGGCGATGGCTACACCTTC.

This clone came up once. CDR3 sequence (DNA): TGTGCCAGCAGCTTAGCTTTCGTAGGACAGGGTTCCTACGAGCAGTACTTC. Protein: CASSLAFVGQGSYEQYF. The chain recombines TRBV7-2 with TRBJ2-7, with 8 bases lining up with TRBD1. Germline V lookup: CDR1 SGHTA, CDR2 FQGNSA. The V segment lost 0 bases and the J segment 1 base; nucleotides outside the gene matches: 8. The CDR3 has 17 amino acids.

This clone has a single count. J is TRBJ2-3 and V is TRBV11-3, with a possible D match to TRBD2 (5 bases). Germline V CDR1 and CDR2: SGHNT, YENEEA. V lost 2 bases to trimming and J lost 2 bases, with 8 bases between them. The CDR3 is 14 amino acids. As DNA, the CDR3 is TGTGCCAGCAGCTTAAGGACTCTCACAGATACGCAGTATTTT. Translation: CASSLRTLTDTQYF.

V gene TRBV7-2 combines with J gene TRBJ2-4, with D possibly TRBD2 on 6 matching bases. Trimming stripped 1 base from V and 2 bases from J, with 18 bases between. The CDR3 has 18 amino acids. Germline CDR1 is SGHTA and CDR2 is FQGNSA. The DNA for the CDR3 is TGTGCCAGCAGCTTAGGGGGCGGGGTGGATACATCCAAAAACATTCAGTACTTC. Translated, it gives CASSLGGGVDTSKNIQYF.

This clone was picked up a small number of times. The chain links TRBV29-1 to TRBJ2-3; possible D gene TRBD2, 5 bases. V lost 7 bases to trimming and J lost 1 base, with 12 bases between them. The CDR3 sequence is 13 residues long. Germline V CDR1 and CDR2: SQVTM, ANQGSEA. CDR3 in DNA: TGCAGCGGCGCCGATAGCGGCACAGATACGCAGTATTTT. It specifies CSGADSGTDTQYF.

The CDR3: CASSSGGAGYNEQFF. The CDR3, as DNA: TGCGCCAGCAGCTCCGGGGGGGCTGGCTACAATGAGCAGTTCTTC. The chain uses TRBV5-1 and TRBJ2-1; 8 positions match TRBD2. The V and J ends lost 3 bases and 3 bases, in that order; junction bases with no gene match: 5. Germline V gives CDR1 SGHRS, CDR2 YFSETQ. The CDR3 has 15 residues.

The CDR3 region is CASSIGPGGGHEQFF. The CDR3 coding sequence is TGTGCCAGTAGTATAGGGCCCGGGGGAGGGCATGAGCAGTTCTTC. The chain is built from TRBV19 and TRBJ2-1; 7 bases align to TRBD2. After removal of 1 base from V and 8 bases from J, the junction contained 8 bases not matched to a gene. Per the germline V gene, CDR1 is LNHDA and CDR2 is SQIVND (reference sequence). This CDR3 is built from 15 residues.

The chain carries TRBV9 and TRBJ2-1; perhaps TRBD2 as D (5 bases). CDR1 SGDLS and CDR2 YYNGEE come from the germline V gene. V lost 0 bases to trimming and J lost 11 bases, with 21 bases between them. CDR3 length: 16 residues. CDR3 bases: TGTGCCAGCAGCGTAGAAAGCGGACTCACCTTCGGGAAGCAGTTCTTC. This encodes CASSVESGLTFGKQFF.

The CDR3 DNA reads TGTGCCAGCAGCATCCAGACAGAAGACCAAGAGACCCAGTACTTC. This encodes CASSIQTEDQETQYF. The chain couples TRBV21-1 to TRBJ2-5; no check of the table's D call, TRBD1, against the DNA was made. TRBV21-1 is reported as a pseudogene. This CDR3 region has 15 residues.

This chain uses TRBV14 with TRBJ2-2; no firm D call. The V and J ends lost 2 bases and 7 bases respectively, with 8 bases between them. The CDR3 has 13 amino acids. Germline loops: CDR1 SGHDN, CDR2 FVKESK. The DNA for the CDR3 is TGTGCCAGCAGCCAAATGCGGAACGGGGAGCTGTTTTTT. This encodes CASSQMRNGELFF.

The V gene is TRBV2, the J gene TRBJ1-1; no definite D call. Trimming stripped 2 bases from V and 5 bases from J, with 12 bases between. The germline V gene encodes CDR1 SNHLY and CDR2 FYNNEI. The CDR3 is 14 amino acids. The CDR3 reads CASSEQNTFTEAFF. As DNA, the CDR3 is TGTGCCAGCAGTGAACAAAACACCTTTACTGAAGCTTTCTTT.

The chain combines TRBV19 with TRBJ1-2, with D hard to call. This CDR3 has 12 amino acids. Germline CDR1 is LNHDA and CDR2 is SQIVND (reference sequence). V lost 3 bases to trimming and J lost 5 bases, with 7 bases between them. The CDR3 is CASSMMTYGYTF. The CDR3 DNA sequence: TGTGCCAGTAGTATGATGACTTATGGCTACACCTTC.

The CDR3 nucleotides are TGTGCCTGGAGTCCGGGACAGGGAACCTACAATGAGCAGTTCTTC. Translation: CAWSPGQGTYNEQFF. J is TRBJ2-1 and V is TRBV30, with TRBD1 identical over 9 bases. The ends lost 2 bases at V and 2 bases at J; junction bases unmatched: 4. Per the germline V gene, CDR1 is GTSNPN and CDR2 is SVGIG (reference sequence). The CDR3 loop spans 15 amino acids.

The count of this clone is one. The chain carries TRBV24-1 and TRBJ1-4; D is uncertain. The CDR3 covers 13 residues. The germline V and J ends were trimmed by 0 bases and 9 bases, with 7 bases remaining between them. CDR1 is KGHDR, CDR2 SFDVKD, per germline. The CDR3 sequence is CATSDLGGQKLFF. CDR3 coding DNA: TGTGCCACCAGTGATTTGGGAGGGCAAAAACTGTTTTTT.